Below, 20 T cell receptor beta chains from the same sample are listed, as sequenced in a study of PD-1 blockade in mismatch repair-deficient tumors. Using immunoSEQ multiplex PCR, the repertoire was profiled, and TCRdb retains in-frame clones only, with some absent. The profile covers about 100,000 clones, with under 90% appearing a single time and roughly 6.2% taken by the ten largest. The sample consisted of peripheral blood, taken 35 to 37 weeks after starting pembrolizumab. The receptors derive from an adult with mismatch repair-deficient cancer.

The chain uses TRBV27 and TRBJ2-5; 9 bases are shared with TRBD2. V gave up 3 bases and J gave up 4 bases; unmatched junction bases: 12. This CDR3 has 17 amino acids. Germline CDR1 reads MNHEY; CDR2 reads SMNVEV (reference sequence). The DNA of the CDR3 is TGTGCCAGCAGTTTTCGGCTAGCGGGGACCACACCAGAGACCCAGTACTTC. It translates to CASSFRLAGTTPETQYF.

The chain joins TRBV5-1 to TRBJ2-2; 8 bases are a match to TRBD2. The CDR3 totals 15 residues. Looked up from germline, CDR1 is SGHRS and CDR2 is YFSETQ. The V and J ends lost 5 bases and 0 bases, in that order; junction bases with no gene match: 3. The chain's CDR3 is CASSNSGTNTGELFF. CDR3 nucleotide sequence: TGCGCCAGCAGTAATAGCGGGACGAACACCGGGGAGCTGTTTTTT. Drawing the rest from reference TRBV5-1 and TRBJ2-2, the complete variable domain is KAGVTQTPRYLIKTRGQQVTLSCSPISGHRSVSWYQQTPGQGLQFLFEYFSETQRNKGNFPGRFSGRQFSNSRSEMNVSTLELGDSALYLCASSNSGTNTGELFFGEGSRLTVL.

The chain links TRBV7-9 to TRBJ2-5; unclear D gene. Germline V gene data show CDR1 as SEHNR and CDR2 as FQNEAQ (reference sequence). V lost 1 base and J lost 5, with 14 bases in between. This CDR3 spans 15 amino acids. The CDR3 DNA reads TGTGCCAGCAGCTTAGGCGCAACAGCCATGGAGACCCAGTACTTC. As protein: CASSLGATAMETQYF.

The chain couples TRBV30 to TRBJ2-2, with D possibly being TRBD1 (6 bases). V gave up 4 bases and J gave up 3 bases, with 6 bases separating them. The CDR3 is 12 amino acids. Germline CDR1 is GTSNPN and CDR2 is SVGIG (reference sequence). CDR3 in amino acids: CAWNRDTGELFF. For the CDR3, the DNA is TGTGCCTGGAACAGGGACACCGGGGAGCTGTTTTTT.

The CDR3 DNA follows: TGTGCCAGCTCTGCTAGCGTCTACGAGCAGTACTTC. Amino acids: CASSASVYEQYF. J is TRBJ2-7 and V is TRBV5-5; a weak D match, TRBD2 (6 bases). V shed 7 bases and J shed 3 bases, with 11 bases lying between them. The CDR3 loop spans 12 amino acids. Looked up from germline, CDR1 is SGHKS and CDR2 is YYEKEE (reference sequence).

The chain links TRBV4-1 to TRBJ2-7, with D possibly being TRBD2 (5 bases). The CDR3 consists of 15 residues. Trimming cost V 1 base and J 2 bases, with 12 bases left between them. Germline assignment: CDR1 MGHRA and CDR2 YSYEKL. In DNA, the CDR3 is TGCGCCAGCAGCCAAGTTTCAGCGGCAGCCTACGAGCAGTACTTC. It yields the protein CASSQVSAAAYEQYF.

The table lists this clone with a count of one. The rearrangement joins TRBV11-3 to TRBJ2-1; D is perhaps TRBD2 (5 bases). The length of the CDR3 is 16 residues. V was trimmed by 0 bases and J by 1 base, leaving 10 bases between them. Germline values: CDR1 SGHNT, CDR2 YENEEA. CDR3 loop: CASSLDRTPSYNEQFF. The CDR3 nucleotides are TGTGCCAGCAGCTTAGATAGGACTCCTTCCTACAATGAGCAGTTCTTC.

The chain has TRBV7-3 and TRBJ2-2; tentative D call: TRBD1 (6 bases). The V end lost 3 bases, the J end lost 4 bases, and 12 bases lay between the germline ends. The CDR3 has 15 residues. From germline, CDR1 is SGHTA and CDR2 FQGTGA. CDR3 nucleotide sequence: TGTGCCAGCAGCTTGAACAGGGACCTCACCGGGGAGCTGTTTTTT. Encoded protein: CASSLNRDLTGELFF.

This clone was seen once. This chain connects TRBV9 to TRBJ2-7; no definite D call. Germline assignment: CDR1 SGDLS and CDR2 YYNGEE. The CDR3 has 15 amino acids. Trimming removed 0 bases from V and 1 base from J, with 11 bases in between. This CDR3 is CASSVAAATSYEQYF. The CDR3 DNA reads as TGTGCCAGCAGCGTAGCCGCAGCCACTTCCTACGAGCAGTACTTC.

This rearrangement joins TRBV28 to TRBJ2-7; D call uncertain. CDR1 is MDHEN, CDR2 SYDVKM, per germline. Trimming pared 6 bases from V and 7 bases from J, leaving 16 bases between. The CDR3 sequence is 13 residues long. CDR3 DNA: TGTGCCAGCAGGACGATGGAGTTGGGGGAGCAGTACTTC. Translated, it gives CASRTMELGEQYF.

This chain joins TRBV7-9 and TRBJ2-2; 11 nucleotides agree with TRBD2. The CDR3 totals 17 residues. The V and J ends lost 5 bases and 5 bases, in that order; junction bases with no gene match: 10. Germline V lookup: CDR1 SEHNR, CDR2 FQNEAQ (reference sequence). CDR3 nucleotides: TGTGCCAGCAGCCCGAGCTTAGCGGGAGGGCGGACCGGGGAGCTGTTTTTT. This sequence encodes CASSPSLAGGRTGELFF.

V usage is TRBV28 and J usage is TRBJ2-1, with 8 nucleotides matching TRBD2. CDR3 length: 13 residues. Germline assignment: CDR1 MDHEN and CDR2 SYDVKM. V was clipped by 6 bases and J by 8 bases; unmatched bases: 6. The CDR3 is CASRRTSLYEQFF. DNA of the CDR3: TGTGCCAGCAGGCGGACTAGCTTGTATGAGCAGTTCTTC.

V gene TRBV6-6 combines with J gene TRBJ2-7; D perhaps matches TRBD1 (6 bases). Germline V gene lookup returns CDR1 MNHNY and CDR2 SVGAGI (reference sequence). There are 13 residues in the CDR3. Deletions cut 7 bases from V and 3 bases from J, with 13 bases between. The CDR3 region is CASKAGANYEQYF. In nucleotides, the CDR3 is TGTGCCAGCAAGGCAGGGGCCAACTACGAGCAGTACTTC.

The rearrangement uses TRBV7-9 and TRBJ2-1, with D hard to call. V dropped 0 bases and J dropped 9 bases, with 12 bases sitting between them. CDR1 SEHNR and CDR2 FQNEAQ come from the germline V gene (reference sequence). This CDR3 is 14 amino acids long. CDR3 sequence: CASSLARSYPEQFF. CDR3 bases: TGTGCCAGCAGCTTAGCCCGGAGTTATCCTGAGCAGTTCTTC.

The J gene is TRBJ2-2, the V gene TRBV7-9; TRBD2 might be the D (7 bases). This CDR3 comprises 14 residues. Trimming removed 8 bases at V and 2 bases at J, with 12 bases between. The germline V gene encodes CDR1 SEHNR and CDR2 FQNEAQ (reference sequence). The CDR3 sequence: CASGGGRNTGELFF. Written as DNA, the CDR3 is TGTGCCAGCGGGGGGGGCAGAAACACCGGGGAGCTGTTTTTT.

V usage is TRBV5-1 and J usage is TRBJ1-4; D uncertain. Germline V lookup: CDR1 SGHRS, CDR2 YFSETQ. This CDR3 region has 15 residues. V shed 4 bases and J shed 5 bases, with 15 bases lying between them. The CDR3 loop is CASSEAYKLNEKLFF. DNA for the CDR3: TGCGCCAGCAGCGAAGCCTACAAGTTAAATGAAAAACTGTTTTTT.

V usage is TRBV27 and J usage is TRBJ1-1; 9 bases fit TRBD1. The germline gives CDR1 MNHEY, CDR2 SMNVEV (reference sequence). The V segment lost 4 bases and the J segment 4 bases; nucleotides outside the gene matches: 13. The CDR3 sequence is 17 residues long. CDR3 sequence reads: CASSSPPGTGMGTEAFF. Here the CDR3 DNA reads TGTGCCAGCAGTTCCCCCCCCGGGACAGGGATGGGCACTGAAGCTTTCTTT.

This rearrangement joins TRBV6-6 to TRBJ1-1; D gene uncertain. This CDR3 comprises 14 residues. Trimming pared 5 bases from V and 1 base from J, leaving 11 bases between. Germline V lookup: CDR1 MNHNY, CDR2 SVGAGI (reference sequence). CDR3 protein: CASSIVGGNTEAFF. In nucleotides, the CDR3 is TGTGCCAGCAGTATCGTCGGTGGGAACACTGAAGCTTTCTTT.

The chain joins TRBV11-2 to TRBJ2-3; 7 bases are shared with TRBD2. With 5 bases clipped from V and 8 bases from J, the junction kept 13 bases outside the gene matches. CDR1 and CDR2 (germline): SGHAT, FQNNGV. The length of the CDR3 is 15 residues. The CDR3 here is CASSILAERGGTQYF. The DNA of the CDR3 is TGTGCCAGCAGCATTCTAGCGGAACGCGGCGGTACGCAGTATTTT.

This clone was seen once. The CDR3 coding sequence is TGTGCCAGTGGGAGTCCAGCGAGAGCCCCCAATGAGCAGTTCTTC. This codes for CASGSPARAPNEQFF. This sequence joins TRBV19 and TRBJ2-1; D is perhaps TRBD2 (5 bases). Looked up from germline, CDR1 is LNHDA and CDR2 is SQIVND (reference sequence). Trimming removed 8 bases from V and 6 bases from J, with 20 bases in between. The CDR3 loop spans 15 amino acids.